This T cell receptor (beta chain) was documented in a study of identical twins' blood T cells. Study results and caveats: Abundant TCRbeta CDR3s overlapped more between twins than with unrelated donors. Twin similarity might stem from environmental factors, not only genetics.

Notes on this clonotype: Its antigen is currently unknown.

The CDR3 loop spans 13 amino acids. CDR1 is ENHRY and CDR2 is SYGVKD in the germline V gene. Trimming cost V 6 bases and J 4 bases; bases outside gene matches: 3. A previously described protocol, modified, built RNA-based TCR cDNA libraries. Per the original data handling: Clonotypes per individual ranged from about 85,000 to nearly 550,000. TCRdb ran MiXCR on the 5' RACE reads and lists one entry per CDR3 protein. Here the V and J calls rest on TCRdb's processing, not on the authors' analysis. This sample has hundreds of thousands of distinct CDR3 sequences, with over 25% found just once. The V call is TRBV10-3, the J call TRBJ1-5; 7 nucleotides line up with TRBD1. This TCR was sampled from a woman aged 18-49 years in good health. The source material was PBMCs. The CDR3 protein is CAIRKQGNQPQHF. CDR3 coding DNA: TGTGCCATCAGAAAACAGGGGAATCAGCCCCAGCATTTT.